A single sample gave rise to the 17 T cell receptor beta chains below, sequenced in a study of T cell responses to AZD1222 COVID-19 vaccine. Profiled with immunoSEQ multiplex PCR; TCRdb holds only in-frame clones, not every one. This table has 150,000 to 200,000 clones, about 92% appearing once. The sample was peripheral blood, taken on day 0 of MenACWY control vaccination. The receptors originated from an adult in good health.

The chain links TRBV19 to TRBJ2-7; TRBD1 or TRBD2 may be the D gene (5 bases each). Per germline, CDR1 LNHDA and CDR2 SQIVND (reference sequence). V lost 5 bases to trimming and J lost 9 bases, with 20 bases between them. CDR3 length: 14 amino acids. The CDR3 region is CASSSGGQGPWQYF. CDR3 nucleotides: TGTGCCAGTAGTTCGGGCGGGCAGGGCCCATGGCAGTACTTC.

The sample holds one count of this clone. The chain is built from TRBV7-2 and TRBJ1-2; tentatively, D is TRBD1 (5 bases). The CDR3 has 14 amino acids. Germline V gives CDR1 SGHTA, CDR2 FQGNSA. Between the trimmed V and J ends, which lost 2 bases and 8 bases, there was a span of 15 bases. CDR3 nucleotide sequence: TGTGCCAGCAGCTTAAGTCGTGGGGCTAGCGGCTACACCTTC. Its protein is CASSLSRGASGYTF. Looking up the rest from reference TRBV7-2 and TRBJ1-2 gives the full variable domain: GAGVSQSPSNKVTEKGKDVELRCDPISGHTALYWYRQSLGQGLEFLIYFQGNSAPDKSGLPSDRFSAERTGGSVSTLTIQRTQQEDSAVYLCASSLSRGASGYTFGSGTRLTVV.

In nucleotides, the CDR3 is TGTGCCAGCAGGCCCCCCGGAACCTACAATGAGCAGTTCTTC. Its translation is CASRPPGTYNEQFF. V is TRBV27 and J is TRBJ2-1; D not resolved. Germline-derived CDR1 and CDR2 are MNHEY and SMNVEV (reference sequence). With 6 bases removed from V and 2 bases from J, the gap between germline ends came to 11 bases. This CDR3 has 14 amino acids.

The V and J genes are TRBV5-1 and TRBJ1-3; D is perhaps TRBD1 (6 bases). Trimming left V 0 bases short and J 7 bases short, with 11 bases between. The CDR3 is 14 residues long. Germline V gives CDR1 SGHRS, CDR2 YFSETQ. CDR3 coding DNA: TGCGCCAGCAGCTTGGTACAGGGAGGGAACACCATATATTTT. This translates into CASSLVQGGNTIYF.

The chain is built from TRBV25-1 and TRBJ1-1; no firm D call. There are 15 residues in the CDR3. V lost 4 bases, J lost 2 bases, and 14 bases lay in between. From germline, CDR1 is MGHDK and CDR2 SYGVNS. The CDR3 DNA reads as TGTGCCAGCAGTGCCCTTTTCGACACAAACACTGAAGCTTTCTTT. It codes for CASSALFDTNTEAFF. Supplemented by reference TRBV25-1 and TRBJ1-1, the full variable domain reads EADIYQTPRYLVIGTGKKITLECSQTMGHDKMYWYQQDPGMELHLIHYSYGVNSTEKGDLSSESTVSRIRTEHFPLTLESARPSHTSQYLCASSALFDTNTEAFFGQGTRLTVV.

This chain links TRBV29-1 with TRBJ2-5; a possible D gene is TRBD1 (7 bases). V shed 5 bases and J shed 5 bases, with 15 bases lying between them. CDR1 is SQVTM and CDR2 is ANQGSEA in the germline V gene. This CDR3 region has 13 residues. CDR3 coding DNA: TGCAGCGTTACCCTGACAGGGAGGGAGACCCAGTACTTC. Residues: CSVTLTGRETQYF. The whole variable domain, filled in from reference TRBV29-1 and TRBJ2-5, reads SAVISQKPSRDICQRGTSLTIQCQVDSQVTMMFWYRQQPGQSLTLIATANQGSEATYESGFVIDKFPISRPNLTFSTLTVSNMSPEDSSIYLCSVTLTGRETQYFGPGTRLLVL.

The chain couples TRBV10-2 to TRBJ1-1; tentatively, D is TRBD1 (6 bases). The CDR3 runs to 16 residues. The V gene lost 6 bases and the J gene lost 0 bases, with 17 bases spanning the gap. Germline values: CDR1 WSHSY, CDR2 SAAADI. The CDR3 DNA sequence: TGCGCCAGCAGGGGTGGTGCAGGGGCCATGAACACTGAAGCTTTCTTT. Translated: CASRGGAGAMNTEAFF.

The chain combines TRBV7-9 with TRBJ1-2; 7 positions match TRBD1. With V trimmed by 5 bases and J by 6 bases, 18 bases remained unmatched. The CDR3 is 17 amino acids. CDR1 SEHNR and CDR2 FQNEAQ come from the germline V gene (reference sequence). The CDR3 here is CASSPSPQGMVRHGYTF. The CDR3 coding sequence is TGTGCCAGCAGCCCATCCCCACAGGGGATGGTTCGGCATGGCTACACCTTC.

This clone was detected once. This chain uses TRBV6-1 with TRBJ1-1; 8 bases align to TRBD1. The V gene's germline CDR1 is MNHNS and CDR2 SASEGT. This CDR3 is built from 14 residues. With V trimmed by 3 bases and J by 6 bases, 6 bases remained unmatched. The CDR3 loop is CASSDERQGPEAFF. Written as DNA, the CDR3 is TGTGCCAGCAGTGATGAACGACAGGGGCCTGAAGCTTTCTTT.

The DNA for the CDR3 is TGCGCCAGCAGCTTACAGGGGCCAGGCACAGATACGCAGTATTTT. Its translation: CASSLQGPGTDTQYF. V gene TRBV5-1 combines with J gene TRBJ2-3; 7 bases match TRBD1. This CDR3 has 15 amino acids. Per the germline V gene, CDR1 is SGHRS and CDR2 is YFSETQ. The V segment lost 2 bases and the J segment 1 base; nucleotides outside the gene matches: 4.

The chain combines TRBV6-2 or TRBV6-3 with TRBJ2-1; D is undetermined. This CDR3 is 13 amino acids long. Germline V CDR1 and CDR2: MNHEY, SVGEGT. V shed 5 bases and J shed 5 bases, with 10 bases lying between them. In DNA form, the CDR3 reads TGTGCCAGCAGTATGGATGCCCACAATGAGCAGTTCTTC. Encoded protein: CASSMDAHNEQFF.

This chain links TRBV29-1 with TRBJ1-1; D not certain. Trimming shortened V by 1 base and J by 4 bases, and 4 bases separated the two germline ends. The CDR3 contains 11 residues. The germline V gene has CDR1 SQVTM and CDR2 ANQGSEA. This chain's CDR3 is CSVEGATEAFF. The CDR3 DNA sequence: TGCAGCGTTGAAGGGGCCACTGAAGCTTTCTTT.

This rearrangement joins TRBV6-5 to TRBJ2-1; TRBD2 matches at 12 bases. After removal of 7 bases from V and 10 bases from J, the junction contained 11 bases not matched to a gene. Looked up from germline, CDR1 is MNHEY and CDR2 is SVGAGI. The CDR3 consists of 15 residues. The DNA of the CDR3 is TGTGCCAGCATCCAAAGGCTAGCGGGAGGGCTAGAGCAGTTCTTC. It encodes CASIQRLAGGLEQFF.

The V gene is TRBV7-2, the J gene TRBJ1-1; D remains unclear. Deletions cut 5 bases from V and 0 bases from J, with 7 bases between. CDR1 is SGHTA and CDR2 is FQGNSA in the germline V gene. CDR3 length: 13 amino acids. The CDR3 sequence: CASSTRMNTEAFF. The CDR3 DNA sequence: TGTGCCAGCAGCACTAGGATGAACACTGAAGCTTTCTTT.

This rearrangement joins TRBV9 to TRBJ2-2; 10 nucleotides line up with TRBD2. CDR3 size: 16 residues. Trimming removed 4 bases from V and 7 bases from J; junction bases left unmatched: 10. CDR1 is SGDLS, CDR2 YYNGEE, per germline. The CDR3 coding sequence is TGTGCCAGCAGCCCCCGGACTAGCGGAAGCCGCGGGGAGCTGTTTTTT. This encodes CASSPRTSGSRGELFF.

The chain employs TRBV19 and TRBJ2-7; either TRBD1 or TRBD2 may supply D (5 bases each). CDR3 size: 13 residues. The germline CDR1 and CDR2 sequences are LNHDA and SQIVND (reference sequence). Trimming took off 5 bases at V and 9 bases at J, with 17 bases between the two ends. This chain's CDR3 is CASSPGPWLGQYF. In nucleotides, the CDR3 is TGTGCCAGTAGTCCGGGACCCTGGTTGGGGCAGTACTTC.

The rearrangement links TRBV27 to TRBJ1-2; perhaps TRBD1 as D (6 bases). CDR1 and CDR2 from the germline V gene are MNHEY and SMNVEV (reference sequence). The CDR3 contains 13 residues. V was trimmed by 2 bases and J by 4 bases, leaving 8 bases between them. The CDR3 DNA reads as TGTGCCAGCAGTTTAAGAGGGGGCTATGGCTACACCTTC. This encodes CASSLRGGYGYTF.